These 4 T cell receptor beta chains originate from one sample sequenced in a study of T cell responses to AZD1222 COVID-19 vaccine. Produced via immunoSEQ multiplex PCR; TCRdb's table is partial and in-frame only. The repertoire holds about 150,000 clones, with roughly nine tenths as singletons. The source was peripheral blood, collected on day 0 of MenACWY control vaccination. Receptors were obtained from an adult in good health.

The V and J genes are TRBV19 and TRBJ1-2, with D unresolved. This CDR3 has 15 residues. Per germline, CDR1 LNHDA and CDR2 SQIVND (reference sequence). The V gene lost 2 bases and the J gene lost 7 bases, with 17 bases spanning the gap. The CDR3 here is CASSISHLGGSGYTF. CDR3 DNA sequence: TGTGCCAGTAGTATATCCCATCTTGGAGGTAGTGGCTACACCTTC.

The chain is built from TRBV3-1 (or the pseudogene TRBV3-2) and TRBJ1-2; D is uncertain. Trimming shortened V by 3 bases and J by 1 base, and 9 bases separated the two germline ends. The CDR3 length is 14 residues. Germline V gene data show CDR1 as LGHDT and CDR2 as YNNKEL (reference sequence). The DNA for the CDR3 is TGTGCCAGCAGCCATCGAGGCAGTAACTATGGCTACACCTTC. It specifies CASSHRGSNYGYTF.

The genes are TRBV4-1 and TRBJ1-5; D gene unclear. V shed 0 bases and J shed 15 bases, with 15 bases lying between them. CDR1 MGHRA and CDR2 YSYEKL come from the germline V gene. The CDR3 sequence is 13 residues long. CDR3 protein: CASSQDKGGVTHF. CDR3 in DNA: TGCGCCAGCAGCCAAGATAAGGGCGGAGTGACGCATTTT.

J is TRBJ1-4 and V is TRBV2, with D possibly matching TRBD1 (5 bases). In germline, CDR1 is SNHLY, CDR2 FYNNEI. CDR3 length: 13 amino acids. Trimming removed 4 bases at V and 4 bases at J, with 7 bases between. CDR3 residues: CASSGQGNEKLFF. The DNA for the CDR3 is TGTGCCAGCAGTGGGCAGGGTAATGAAAAACTGTTTTTT.